The clone carrying this T cell receptor (beta chain) was counted only a few times. Antigen specificity is unknown. The sample belongs to a study of T-cell reconstitution after alpha-beta-depleted transplantation in children. Findings of the study overall: One year post-transplant, T-cell counts and diversity were largely derived from T cells produced anew.

Molecular barcoding with unique molecular identifiers was used for the TCRbeta library. Via MiXCR, TCRdb re-called the PCR reads, giving one row per CDR3 protein. The sample has around 78,000 distinct CDR3 sequences, 14% seen once. The receptor's source is a male patient aged 2 to 10 who had a stem cell transplant for acute lymphoblastic leukemia, so the T cells may come from the graft donor. Sequences were derived from PBMCs, mostly from graft donor cells, sampled 180 days after TCRalphabeta/CD19-depleted stem cell transplant.

The CDR3 nucleotides are TGCAGCGTTGAGGGGCAGGGTGGGGAGACCCAGTACTTC. Amino acid sequence: CSVEGQGGETQYF. The chain combines TRBV29-1 with TRBJ2-5; tentative D call: TRBD1 (5 bases). V was trimmed by 3 bases and J by 5 bases, leaving 13 bases between them. CDR1 and CDR2 from the germline V gene are SQVTM and ANQGSEA. CDR3 length: 13 residues.